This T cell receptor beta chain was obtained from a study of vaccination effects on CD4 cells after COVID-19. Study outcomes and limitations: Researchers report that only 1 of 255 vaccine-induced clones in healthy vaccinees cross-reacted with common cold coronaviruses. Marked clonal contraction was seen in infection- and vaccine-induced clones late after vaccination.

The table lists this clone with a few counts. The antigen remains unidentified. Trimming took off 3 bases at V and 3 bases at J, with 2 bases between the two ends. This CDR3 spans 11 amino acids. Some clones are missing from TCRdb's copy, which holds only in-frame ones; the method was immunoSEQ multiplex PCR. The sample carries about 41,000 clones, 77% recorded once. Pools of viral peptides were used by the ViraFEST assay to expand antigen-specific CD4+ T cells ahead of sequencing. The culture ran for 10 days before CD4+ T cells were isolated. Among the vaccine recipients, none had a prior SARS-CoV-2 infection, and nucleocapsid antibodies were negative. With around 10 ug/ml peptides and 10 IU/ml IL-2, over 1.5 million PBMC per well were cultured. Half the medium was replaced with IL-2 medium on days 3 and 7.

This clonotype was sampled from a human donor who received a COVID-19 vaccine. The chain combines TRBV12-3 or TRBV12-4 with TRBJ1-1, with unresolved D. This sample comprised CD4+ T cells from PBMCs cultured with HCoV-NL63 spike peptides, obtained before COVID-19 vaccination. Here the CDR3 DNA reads TGTGCCAGCAGTTTTTACACTGAAGCTTTCTTT. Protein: CASSFYTEAFF.